These T cell receptor beta chains were read from a single sample in a study of cytomegalovirus exposure and HLA in healthy donors. Using immunoSEQ multiplex PCR, the repertoire was profiled, and TCRdb retains in-frame clones only, with some absent. The sample has tens of thousands of clones, over 70% seen once. Sequences were obtained from PBMCs. Every receptor here comes from a girl aged 2-10 years in good health and CMV-seropositive. Both conserved end residues are part of each CDR3. A D gene is named only where the DNA matches it firmly. Expanded clones get a size class; other rows say once, few or many, or leave the size out.

len | j_gene | d_gene | v_gene | abundance | CDR3nt | CDR3aa
16 | TRBJ1-4 | NA | TRBV28 | few | TGTGCCAGCAGTCTACCCAACCTTGCAACTAATGAAAAACTGTTTTTT | CASSLPNLATNEKLFF
13 | TRBJ2-1 | TRBD2 | TRBV6-5 | NA | TGTGCCAGCAGACTAGCGGGAGCCAATGAGCAGTTCTTC | CASRLAGANEQFF
14 | TRBJ1-1 | NA | TRBV6-5 | NA | TGTGCCAGCAGTTACACTGACATAAACACTGAAGCTTTCTTT | CASSYTDINTEAFF
14 | TRBJ2-7 | NA | TRBV4-2 | NA | TGTGCCAGCAGCCAAGCCAGGGATCCCCTCGAGCAGTACTTC | CASSQARDPLEQYF
13 | TRBJ2-7 | NA | TRBV2 | NA | TGTGCCATGAACGAGGAACCTACCTACGAGCAGTACTTC | CAMNEEPTYEQYF
13 | TRBJ1-1 | NA | TRBV7-7 | NA | TGTGCCAGCAGCCCTATAATGAACACTGAAGCTTTCTTT | CASSPIMNTEAFF
14 | TRBJ2-7 | TRBD1 | TRBV7-9 | NA | TGTGCCAGCAGCTACTCCGGGACAGGGTACGAGCAGTACTTC | CASSYSGTGYEQYF
15 | TRBJ1-2 | TRBD1 | TRBV6-5 | NA | TGTGCCAGCAGTTACTCGACAGGGGGGAACTATGGCTACACCTTC | CASSYSTGGNYGYTF
15 | TRBJ2-7 | NA | TRBV15 | NA | TGTGCCACCAGCAGAGATCTAGGACTATCCTACGAGCAGTACTTC | CATSRDLGLSYEQYF
16 | TRBJ2-2 | NA | TRBV18 | NA | TGTGCCAGCTCACCACGCCTTGTGGAGATGACCGGGGAGCTGTTTTTT | CASSPRLVEMTGELFF
11 | TRBJ1-1 | NA | TRBV14 | NA | TGTGCCAGCTCTCTCGGGGTTGAAGCTTTCTTT | CASSLGVEAFF
16 | TRBJ2-6 | TRBD1 | TRBV28 | NA | TGTGCCAGCATTCCGACAGGGTTAAGGGGGGCCAACGTCCTGACTTTC | CASIPTGLRGANVLTF
15 | TRBJ1-1 | TRBD1 | TRBV5-6 | NA | TGTGCCAGCAGCCGAGGGCACAGGGGGAACACTGAAGCTTTCTTT | CASSRGHRGNTEAFF
14 | TRBJ2-5 | TRBD1 | TRBV18 | NA | TGTGCCAGCTCACGTACCGGGACAGAAGAGACCCAGTACTTC | CASSRTGTEETQYF
15 | TRBJ1-1 | TRBD1 | TRBV27 | once | TGTGCCAGCAGTATACAGGGGACAGGGTACACTGAAGCTTTCTTT | CASSIQGTGYTEAFF
14 | TRBJ2-7 | TRBD1 | TRBV7-9 | NA | TGTGCCAGCAGCTTAGGGGACAGCGTGTACGAGCAGTACTTC | CASSLGDSVYEQYF
14 | TRBJ2-5 | NA | TRBV2 | NA | TGTGCCAGCAGTGAATTCGCGGGTTTGGAGACCCAGTACTTC | CASSEFAGLETQYF
14 | TRBJ1-2 | NA | TRBV15 | NA | TGTGCCACCAGCCGAAGGACAGAGCCCTATGGCTACACCTTC | CATSRRTEPYGYTF
13 | TRBJ1-1 | TRBD1 | TRBV27 | NA | TGTGCCAGCACCGCACGACAGGGCACTGAAGCTTTCTTT | CASTARQGTEAFF
14 | TRBJ1-5 | NA | TRBV30 | NA | TGTGCCTGGAGTACGACAGGAGTAGGACAGCCCCAGCATTTT | CAWSTTGVGQPQHF
16 | TRBJ2-1 | TRBD2 | TRBV4-3 | few | TGCGCCAGCAGCCGAAAACTAGCGGGAGTCGGCAATGAGCAGTTCTTC | CASSRKLAGVGNEQFF
14 | TRBJ1-3 | NA | TRBV9 | NA | TGTGCCAGCAGCGTCCAGGGTGATGGCGACACCATATATTTT | CASSVQGDGDTIYF
14 | TRBJ2-7 | NA | TRBV6-5 | NA | TGTGCCAGCAGTCCCACCATGGGGGGAAACGAGCAGTACTTC | CASSPTMGGNEQYF
18 | TRBJ2-7 | TRBD1 | TRBV7-2 | NA | TGTGCCAGCAGCTTTCTCCCCCCCGGGGGACAGGGCCGCTACGAGCAGTACTTC | CASSFLPPGGQGRYEQYF
15 | TRBJ1-3 | NA | TRBV15 | NA | TGTGCCACCAGCAGAGATTACAACTCTGGAAACACCATATATTTT | CATSRDYNSGNTIYF
14 | TRBJ1-1 | TRBD1 | TRBV5-1 | NA | TGCGCCAGCAGCTCTACCGGGACAGCCATAGGAGCTTTCTTT | CASSSTGTAIGAFF
16 | TRBJ2-7 | TRBD1 | TRBV5-1 | NA | TGCGCCAGCAGCTTCGATAGGACAGGGGTCCCCTACGAGCAGTACTTC | CASSFDRTGVPYEQYF
13 | TRBJ1-1 | NA | TRBV19 | NA | TGTGCCAGTAGTATCCCGTCGGGCACTGAAGCTTTCTTT | CASSIPSGTEAFF
13 | TRBJ1-3 | NA | TRBV29-1 | few | TGCAGCGGGAAGTTTGGGCCTGGAAACACCATATATTTT | CSGKFGPGNTIYF
16 | TRBJ2-5 | TRBD2 | TRBV11-2 | NA | TGTGCCAGCAGCCCAAGCCCTAGCGGGAGGATGGAGACCCAGTACTTC | CASSPSPSGRMETQYF
13 | TRBJ2-3 | TRBD1 | TRBV28 | NA | TGTGCCAGCAGTTTGGGACAGCCAGATACGCAGTATTTT | CASSLGQPDTQYF
15 | TRBJ2-5 | NA | TRBV5-1 | NA | TGCGCCAGCAGCTTGGCTGTGTATTCTCAAGAGACCCAGTACTTC | CASSLAVYSQETQYF
14 | TRBJ2-7 | NA | TRBV2 | NA | TGTGCCAGCAGTGCGGGGACTGATAGGTACGAGCAGTACTTC | CASSAGTDRYEQYF
15 | TRBJ2-7 | TRBD2 | TRBV19 | NA | TGTGCCAGTAGTACCCATCTAGCGGGAGGAAACGAGCAGTACTTC | CASSTHLAGGNEQYF
15 | TRBJ1-1 | NA | TRBV4-1 | NA | TGCGCCAGCAGCCAAGTAAGCGGGGCGAACACTGAAGCTTTCTTT | CASSQVSGANTEAFF
14 | TRBJ2-1 | NA | TRBV7-2 | few | TGTGCCAGCAGCTTAGTACTCCTCCGAAATGAGCAGTTCTTC | CASSLVLLRNEQFF
17 | TRBJ2-3 | TRBD2 | TRBV4-1 | NA | TGCGCCAGCAGCCAAGGAACCAGCGGGAGGGACCCAGATACGCAGTATTTT | CASSQGTSGRDPDTQYF
13 | TRBJ1-4 | NA | TRBV13 | NA | TGTGCCAGCAGTTATCCGGGAGGGGAAAAACTGTTTTTT | CASSYPGGEKLFF
13 | TRBJ1-5 | NA | TRBV27 | few | TGTGCCAGCAGTTTTGGAAGGGAGGGACCCCAGCATTTT | CASSFGREGPQHF
18 | TRBJ2-1 | TRBD2 | TRBV5-6 | few | TGTGCCAGCAGCCCGGGACTAGCGGGAGTCGGTTGGTCCAATGAGCAGTTCTTC | CASSPGLAGVGWSNEQFF
13 | TRBJ1-1 | NA | TRBV7-3 | NA | TGTGCCAGCCACTTGGGCTCGAACACTGAAGCTTTCTTT | CASHLGSNTEAFF
11 | TRBJ1-2 | NA | TRBV28 | few | TGTGCCAGCAGTCCCCGAGGGGGCTACACCTTC | CASSPRGGYTF
14 | TRBJ2-7 | NA | TRBV6-1 | few | TGTGCCAGCAACGCGGAGCGGCAATCCTACGAGCAGTACTTC | CASNAERQSYEQYF
15 | TRBJ2-3 | TRBD1 | TRBV6-5 | NA | TGTGCCAGCAGTTATAGACAGGGACACACAGATACGCAGTATTTT | CASSYRQGHTDTQYF
15 | TRBJ2-1 | NA | TRBV25-1 | NA | TGTGCCAGCAGGTACCACAGGGAATCTTGGATGGAGCAGTTCTTC | CASRYHRESWMEQFF
15 | TRBJ2-7 | NA | TRBV6-6 | NA | TGTGCCAGCAGTTGGGAGTCGGGACAATCTTACGAGCAGTACTTC | CASSWESGQSYEQYF
18 | TRBJ2-7 | TRBD2 | TRBV6-1 | NA | TGTGCCAGCAGTGAAAAGCGGACTAGCGGAGTTTGGACCTACGAGCAGTACTTC | CASSEKRTSGVWTYEQYF
17 | TRBJ2-7 | NA | TRBV4-3 | NA | TGCGCCAGCAGCCAAGTATGGTCGGGTATCCTCCACTACGAGCAGTACTTC | CASSQVWSGILHYEQYF
11 | TRBJ2-1 | NA | TRBV2 | NA | TGTGCCAGCAGTGGTCTCAATGAGCAGTTCTTC | CASSGLNEQFF
13 | TRBJ1-1 | NA | TRBV6-4 | NA | TGTGCCAGCAGCCAGGACAGCCACACTGAAGCTTTCTTT | CASSQDSHTEAFF
13 | TRBJ1-1 | NA | TRBV28 | NA | TGTGCCAGCAGTTTCTGGGAGGGGTCTGAAGCTTTCTTT | CASSFWEGSEAFF
17 | TRBJ2-2 | TRBD1 | TRBV5-1 | NA | TGCGCCAGCAGCCGTAACCGGGACAGGGGGCATAGCGGGGAGCTGTTTTTT | CASSRNRDRGHSGELFF
13 | TRBJ2-6 | NA | TRBV27 | NA | TGTGCCAGTCGGTCCTCTGGGGCCAACGTCCTGACTTTC | CASRSSGANVLTF
14 | TRBJ1-5 | NA | TRBV19 | few | TGTGCCAGTAGTTACGGGGGAGACGGTCAGCCCCAGCATTTT | CASSYGGDGQPQHF
16 | TRBJ1-5 | NA | TRBV4-3 | NA | TGCGCCAGCAGCCAAACGGAGGGGTATAGCAATCAGCCCCAGCATTTT | CASSQTEGYSNQPQHF
12 | TRBJ1-1 | NA | TRBV5-1 | once | TGCGCCAGCAGCTTCGGGGGAACTGAAGCTTTCTTT | CASSFGGTEAFF
15 | TRBJ2-3 | NA | TRBV7-2 | NA | TGTGCCAGCAGCGTCCCAAGGGAGGTCACAGATACGCAGTATTTT | CASSVPREVTDTQYF
11 | TRBJ2-1 | NA | TRBV20-1 | NA | TGCAGTGCCATAACTCACAATGAGCAGTTCTTC | CSAITHNEQFF